One sample yielded the 11 T cell receptor beta chains listed below, sequenced in a study of blood T cell repertoires in COVID-19. Using immunoSEQ multiplex PCR, the repertoire was profiled, and TCRdb retains in-frame clones only, with some absent. The sample lists 150,000 to 200,000 clones, about 81% occurring once. The material sequenced was peripheral blood. The receptors shown here come from a human donor in a cohort sampled during active COVID-19.

The chain carries TRBV4-1 and TRBJ1-1; tentatively, D is TRBD1 (6 bases). The CDR3 covers 13 residues. Germline V gene lookup returns CDR1 MGHRA and CDR2 YSYEKL. The V end was cut by 7 bases, the J end by 4 bases, with 13 bases between. The CDR3 loop is CASTNRETTEAFF. The CDR3 DNA follows: TGCGCCAGCACCAACAGGGAGACCACTGAAGCTTTCTTT.

This clone appeared a few times. The chain carries TRBV19 and TRBJ2-2, with TRBD2 matching over 7 bases. Trimming took 3 bases from V and 1 from J; bases not matched to a gene: 5. Looked up from germline, CDR1 is LNHDA and CDR2 is SQIVND (reference sequence). CDR3 length equals 16 residues. CDR3 bases: TGTGCCAGTAGTATTTGGAGCGGGGTGAACACCGGGGAGCTGTTTTTT. This encodes CASSIWSGVNTGELFF.

The V and J genes are TRBV5-1 and TRBJ2-1; 11 nucleotides line up with TRBD2. This CDR3 has 14 residues. The ends lost 6 bases at V and 2 bases at J; junction bases unmatched: 1. Germline V gene sequence: CDR1 SGHRS, CDR2 YFSETQ. The CDR3 reads CASMTSGTYNEQFF. The CDR3 region has the DNA TGCGCCAGCATGACTAGCGGGACCTACAATGAGCAGTTCTTC. The whole variable domain, filled in from reference TRBV5-1 and TRBJ2-1, reads KAGVTQTPRYLIKTRGQQVTLSCSPISGHRSVSWYQQTPGQGLQFLFEYFSETQRNKGNFPGRFSGRQFSNSRSEMNVSTLELGDSALYLCASMTSGTYNEQFFGPGTRLTVL.

This chain uses TRBV10-2 with TRBJ2-1; TRBD1 matches at 7 bases. Losses at the gene ends were 2 bases for V and 0 bases for J; bases not matched to a gene: 4. Germline CDR1 WSHSY, CDR2 SAAADI. The CDR3 consists of 16 residues. The CDR3 coding sequence is TGCGCCAGCAGTGAGCCGGGACAGAGCTCCTACAATGAGCAGTTCTTC. Translating gives CASSEPGQSSYNEQFF.

The J gene is TRBJ1-3, the V gene TRBV15; D unresolved. V was pared by 0 bases and J by 3 bases, with 3 bases between. The CDR3 runs to 13 residues. Germline CDR1 LNHNV, CDR2 YYDKDF (reference sequence). CDR3 coding DNA: TGTGCCACCAGCAGAGATCGTGGAAACACCATATATTTT. Protein product: CATSRDRGNTIYF.

J is TRBJ1-5 and V is TRBV6-2 or TRBV6-3; possible D gene TRBD1, 5 bases. The CDR3 consists of 16 residues. V was trimmed by 5 bases and J by 7 bases, leaving 21 bases between them. Germline V lookup: CDR1 MNHEY, CDR2 SVGEGT. This CDR3 reads CASSTPGRRRGQPQHF. DNA for the CDR3: TGTGCCAGCAGTACCCCGGGGAGGCGGCGGGGGCAGCCCCAGCATTTT.

V gene TRBV5-1 combines with J gene TRBJ2-5; 10 bases agree with TRBD1. J gave up 0 bases and V 5 bases, and 10 bases lay outside the gene matches. This CDR3 contains 17 residues. Germline V lookup: CDR1 SGHRS, CDR2 YFSETQ. CDR3 sequence: CASSPDRGPFHQETQYF. The CDR3 bases are TGCGCCAGCAGTCCTGACAGGGGGCCCTTCCACCAAGAGACCCAGTACTTC. The whole variable domain, filled in from reference TRBV5-1 and TRBJ2-5, reads KAGVTQTPRYLIKTRGQQVTLSCSPISGHRSVSWYQQTPGQGLQFLFEYFSETQRNKGNFPGRFSGRQFSNSRSEMNVSTLELGDSALYLCASSPDRGPFHQETQYFGPGTRLLVL.

The rearrangement links TRBV2 to TRBJ1-6, with TRBD1 matching over 9 bases. Germline assignment: CDR1 SNHLY and CDR2 FYNNEI. V shed 3 bases, J shed 11 bases, and the junction held 14 bases outside the gene matches. The CDR3 runs 17 residues. CDR3 coding DNA: TGTGCCAGCAGTGATGCCCAGGGGACAGGGTTTAACCCACCCCTCCACTTT. Its translation is CASSDAQGTGFNPPLHF.

In its sample, this clone was seen once. V and J are TRBV28 and TRBJ2-7; TRBD1 aligns across 8 bases. The CDR3 is 17 residues long. J was trimmed by 4 bases and V by 5 bases; bases with no gene match: 16. The V gene's germline CDR1 is MDHEN and CDR2 SYDVKM. DNA for the CDR3: TGTGCCAGCAGTCCCCCATCAGGGACAGGAGGCCTTTACGAGCAGTACTTC. Its protein product is CASSPPSGTGGLYEQYF.

The rearrangement uses TRBV5-1 and TRBJ2-1; 12 bases align to TRBD2. The V gene end was trimmed by 3 bases and the J gene end by 14 bases; junction bases not matched to a gene: 6. The CDR3 length is 13 residues. CDR1 and CDR2 (germline): SGHRS, YFSETQ. CDR3 residues: CASSSGLAGWKFF. CDR3 nucleotides: TGCGCCAGCAGCTCTGGACTAGCGGGATGGAAGTTCTTC.

V is TRBV24-1 and J is TRBJ2-5; 7 bases agree with TRBD1. Germline V CDR1 and CDR2: KGHDR, SFDVKD. Trimming removed 3 bases from V and 7 bases from J; junction bases left unmatched: 4. The CDR3 has 13 amino acids. The CDR3 protein is CATSDGTERTQYF. For the CDR3, the DNA is TGTGCCACCAGTGATGGGACAGAACGGACCCAGTACTTC.